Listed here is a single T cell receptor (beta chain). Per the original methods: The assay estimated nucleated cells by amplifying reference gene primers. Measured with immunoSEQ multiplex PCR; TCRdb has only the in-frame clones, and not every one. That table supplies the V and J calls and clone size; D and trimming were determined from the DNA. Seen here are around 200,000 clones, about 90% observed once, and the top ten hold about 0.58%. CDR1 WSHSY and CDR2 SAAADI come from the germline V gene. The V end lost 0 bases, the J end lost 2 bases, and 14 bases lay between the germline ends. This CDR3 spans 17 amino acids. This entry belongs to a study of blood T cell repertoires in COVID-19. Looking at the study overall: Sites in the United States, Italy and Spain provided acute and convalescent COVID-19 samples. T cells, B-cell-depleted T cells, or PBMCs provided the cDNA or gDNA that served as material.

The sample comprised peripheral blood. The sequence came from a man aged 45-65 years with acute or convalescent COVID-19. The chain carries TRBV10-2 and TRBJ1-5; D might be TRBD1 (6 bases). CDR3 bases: TGCGCCAGCAGTGAGTCGGGCGGGGGGCTAGGCAATCAGCCCCAGCATTTT. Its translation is CASSESGGGLGNQPQHF.